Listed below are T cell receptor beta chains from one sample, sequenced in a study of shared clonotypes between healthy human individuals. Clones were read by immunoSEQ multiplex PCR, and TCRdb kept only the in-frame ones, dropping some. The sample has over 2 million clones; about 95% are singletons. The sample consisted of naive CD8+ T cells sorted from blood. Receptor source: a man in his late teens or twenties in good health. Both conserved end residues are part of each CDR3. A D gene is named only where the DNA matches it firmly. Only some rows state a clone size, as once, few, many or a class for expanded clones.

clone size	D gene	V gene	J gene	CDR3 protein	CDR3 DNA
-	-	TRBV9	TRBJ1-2	CASSEPLPTTF	TGTGCCAGCAGTGAACCCTTACCTACCACCTTC
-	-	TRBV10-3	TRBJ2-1	CAISESGGVYNEQFF	TGTGCCATCAGTGAGTCGGGCGGGGTATACAATGAGCAGTTCTTC
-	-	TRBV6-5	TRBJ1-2	CASSLELAYGYTF	TGTGCCAGCAGCCTCGAACTCGCCTATGGCTACACCTTC
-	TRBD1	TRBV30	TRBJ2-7	CAWRDRGLSEQYF	TGTGCCTGGAGGGACAGGGGGCTCTCCGAGCAGTACTTC
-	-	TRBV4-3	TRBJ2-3	CASSRLGDIYIGTDTQYF	TGCGCCAGCAGCCGCTTAGGCGACATTTATATTGGCACAGATACGCAGTATTTT
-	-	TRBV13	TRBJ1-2	CASSSGSGYTF	TGTGCCAGCAGCTCCGGAAGTGGCTACACCTTC
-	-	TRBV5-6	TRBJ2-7	CASSLGLALYEQYF	TGTGCCAGCAGCTTGGGGCTAGCGCTTTACGAGCAGTACTTC
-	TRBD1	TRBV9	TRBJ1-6	CASSDDRGNSPLHF	TGTGCCAGCAGTGACGACAGGGGGAACTCACCCCTCCACTTT
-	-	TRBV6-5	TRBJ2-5	CASSFTSRETQYF	TGTGCCAGCAGCTTCACATCTCGGGAGACCCAGTACTTC
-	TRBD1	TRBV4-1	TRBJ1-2	CASSQGTGSDYTF	TGCGCCAGCAGCCAAGGGACAGGGTCAGACTACACCTTC
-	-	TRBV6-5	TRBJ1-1	CASSYGQGVRTEAFF	TGTGCCAGCAGTTACGGTCAGGGTGTGAGGACTGAAGCTTTCTTT
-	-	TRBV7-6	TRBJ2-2	CASSLDQNTGELFF	TGTGCCAGCAGCTTGGATCAAAACACCGGGGAGCTGTTTTTT
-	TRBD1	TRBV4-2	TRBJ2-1	CASSQEAGTGVYNEQFF	TGTGCCAGCAGCCAAGAAGCTGGGACAGGGGTCTACAATGAGCAGTTCTTC
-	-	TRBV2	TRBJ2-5	CASSDYEETQYF	TGTGCCAGCAGTGATTATGAAGAGACCCAGTACTTC
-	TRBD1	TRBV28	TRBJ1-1	CASSLIHTGGVNEAFF	TGTGCCAGCAGTTTAATACACACAGGGGGCGTTAATGAAGCTTTCTTT
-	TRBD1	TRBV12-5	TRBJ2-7	CASGLGTGGNEQYF	TGTGCTAGTGGTTTGGGGACAGGGGGCAACGAGCAGTACTTC
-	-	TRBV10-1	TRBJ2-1	CATGRYNEQFF	TGCGCCACCGGACGGTACAATGAGCAGTTCTTC
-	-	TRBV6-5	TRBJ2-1	CASTPLPGSLNEQFF	TGTGCCAGCACCCCACTCCCCGGGTCTCTCAATGAGCAGTTCTTC
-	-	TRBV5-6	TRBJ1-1	CASSPSVVAFEAFF	TGTGCCAGCAGCCCCTCGGTTGTAGCTTTTGAAGCTTTCTTT
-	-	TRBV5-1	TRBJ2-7	CASSFWTGYEQYF	TGCGCCAGCAGCTTTTGGACTGGCTACGAGCAGTACTTC
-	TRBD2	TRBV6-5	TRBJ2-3	CASSYFAGGEGDTQYF	TGTGCCAGCAGTTACTTCGCGGGAGGAGAGGGAGATACGCAGTATTTT
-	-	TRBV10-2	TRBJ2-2	CASSESREELFF	TGCGCCAGCAGTGAGTCGAGGGAGGAGCTGTTTTTT
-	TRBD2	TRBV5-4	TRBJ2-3	CASSLTSGGAGDTQYF	TGTGCCAGCAGCCTGACTAGCGGGGGGGCCGGAGATACGCAGTATTTT
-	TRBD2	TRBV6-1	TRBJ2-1	CASSEVLGPAGARNEQFF	TGTGCCAGCAGTGAAGTCTTAGGGCCAGCGGGGGCGAGGAATGAGCAGTTCTTC
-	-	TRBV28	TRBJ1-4	CASSLGDLRGDEKLFF	TGTGCCAGCAGTTTAGGGGATTTGAGGGGAGATGAAAAACTGTTTTTT
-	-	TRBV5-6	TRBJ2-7	CASSFRGIFYEQYF	TGTGCCAGCAGCTTCCGGGGTATATTCTACGAGCAGTACTTC
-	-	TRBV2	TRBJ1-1	CASRMDLSEAFF	TGTGCCAGCAGGATGGACTTATCCGAAGCTTTCTTT
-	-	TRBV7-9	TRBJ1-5	CASSKDWGFNQPQHF	TGTGCCAGCAGCAAGGACTGGGGATTCAATCAGCCCCAGCATTTT
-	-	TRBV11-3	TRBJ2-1	CASSFGGGSYNEQFF	TGTGCCAGCAGCTTTGGGGGTGGGTCCTACAATGAGCAGTTCTTC
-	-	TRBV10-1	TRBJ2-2	CASSGNWGAGELFF	TGCGCCAGCAGTGGAAATTGGGGGGCCGGGGAGCTGTTTTTT
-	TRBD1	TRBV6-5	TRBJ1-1	CASSGTGEDTEAFF	TGTGCCAGCAGCGGGACAGGGGAAGACACTGAAGCTTTCTTT
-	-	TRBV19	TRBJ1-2	CASIVWTEVVYGYTF	TGTGCCAGTATCGTCTGGACAGAAGTCGTTTATGGCTACACCTTC
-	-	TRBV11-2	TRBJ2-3	CASSLFGAGTDTQYF	TGTGCCAGCAGCTTATTTGGAGCGGGTACAGATACGCAGTATTTT
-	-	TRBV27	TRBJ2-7	CASSLLGGSSYEQYF	TGTGCCAGCAGTTTATTAGGGGGATCCTCCTACGAGCAGTACTTC
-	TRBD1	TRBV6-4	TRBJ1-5	CASSAPGRGPNYSNQPQHF	TGTGCCAGCAGTGCCCCGGGAAGGGGGCCCAATTATAGCAATCAGCCCCAGCATTTT
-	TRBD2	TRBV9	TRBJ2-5	CASSVGTSGLQETQYF	TGTGCCAGCAGCGTCGGGACTAGCGGGTTACAAGAGACCCAGTACTTC
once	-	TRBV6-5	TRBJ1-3	CASSYSSPGYGNTIYF	TGTGCCAGCAGTTACTCGAGTCCGGGGTACGGAAACACCATATATTTT
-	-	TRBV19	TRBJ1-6	CASGNGWSPLHF	TGTGCCAGCGGCAATGGGTGGTCACCCCTCCACTTT
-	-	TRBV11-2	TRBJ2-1	CASSLEGRTQDYNEQFF	TGTGCCAGCAGCTTAGAGGGTAGGACGCAAGACTACAATGAGCAGTTCTTC
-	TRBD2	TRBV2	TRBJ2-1	CASSSYGLAGYNEQFF	TGTGCCAGCAGCAGTTACGGACTAGCGGGCTACAATGAGCAGTTCTTC
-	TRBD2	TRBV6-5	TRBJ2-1	CASSYLSGSYNEQFF	TGTGCCAGCAGTTACCTTAGCGGGTCCTACAATGAGCAGTTCTTC
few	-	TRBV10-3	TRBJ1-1	CAIADGMNTEAFF	TGTGCCATCGCGGACGGTATGAACACTGAAGCTTTCTTT
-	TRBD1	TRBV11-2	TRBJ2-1	CASSLSARQGYYNEQFF	TGTGCCAGCAGCTTATCTGCCCGACAGGGTTATTACAATGAGCAGTTCTTC
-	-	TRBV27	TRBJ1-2	CASSFVGYSNYGYTF	TGTGCCAGCAGTTTTGTGGGATATTCTAACTATGGCTACACCTTC
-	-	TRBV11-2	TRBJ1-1	CASSFGGAGTEAFF	TGTGCCAGCAGCTTTGGAGGGGCAGGCACTGAAGCTTTCTTT
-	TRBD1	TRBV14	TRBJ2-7	CASSHIGTGVYEQYF	TGTGCCAGCAGCCATATAGGGACAGGGGTCTACGAGCAGTACTTC
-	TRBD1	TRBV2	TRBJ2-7	CASSDGPGGNEQYF	TGTGCCAGCAGTGACGGTCCAGGGGGAAACGAGCAGTACTTC
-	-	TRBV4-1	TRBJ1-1	CASSQVGRTEAFF	TGCGCCAGCAGCCAAGTCGGCCGCACTGAAGCTTTCTTT